A selection of T cell receptor beta chains follows, all from one sample in a study of human T cells and chemical hapten exposure. A single record per CDR3 protein comes from TCRdb applying MiXCR to the RACE reads. The sample consists of under 200,000 distinct CDR3 sequences, 25% to 30% of them appearing once. Sequenced material: whole blood, taken in connection with sensitization to the hapten diphenylcyclopropenone (DPC). The source of these receptors is a woman aged 25-40 years with alopecia areata. Some clones in this sample may be carry-over from other donors' samples. Both conserved end residues are part of each CDR3. D genes are given only for firm matches.

d_call	j_call	v_call	cdr3_aa
NA	TRBJ2-1	TRBV5-4	CASSGGGTNEQFF
NA	TRBJ1-1	TRBV7-6	CASSSTWNTEAFF
NA	TRBJ2-7	TRBV10-3	CAISEQQVPYEQYF
TRBD1	TRBJ1-2	TRBV9	CASSVAPGQRAYGYTF
NA	TRBJ1-5	TRBV21-1	CASSVVSNQPQHF
NA	TRBJ2-1	TRBV4-3	CASSQTRPSGTAMEQFF
NA	TRBJ2-2	TRBV6-2/TRBV6-3	CASSQRGELFF
TRBD1	TRBJ2-7	TRBV5-1	CASSWDPLGQSSSYEQYF
TRBD2	TRBJ2-7	TRBV7-2	CASSLGSGGFYEQYF
NA	TRBJ1-1	TRBV6-4	CASSEKEDTEAFF
NA	TRBJ1-2	TRBV5-1	CASSLDDGGGYTF
TRBD2	TRBJ2-1	TRBV20-1	CSAPATLAGGIYNEQFF
NA	TRBJ2-7	TRBV4-3	CASSQGQSLSYEQYF
TRBD1	TRBJ2-7	TRBV7-6	CASSSSGTGGTYEQYF
NA	TRBJ2-1	TRBV20-1	CSAEDRVAGAINEQFF
NA	TRBJ2-1	TRBV18	CASSPQESSNEQFF
TRBD1	TRBJ1-2	TRBV4-3	CASSQGQGPNYGYTF
NA	TRBJ2-1	TRBV7-3	CASSLSGDTYNEQFF
NA	TRBJ2-5	TRBV28	CASSPQSIPQETQYF
NA	TRBJ1-1	TRBV20-1	CSAQQGGYTEAFF
NA	TRBJ2-1	TRBV28	CASSPIRAQQFF
NA	TRBJ1-1	TRBV28	CASSLQNTEAFF
NA	TRBJ1-1	TRBV6-1	CASSALKGLMNTEAFF
NA	TRBJ1-3	TRBV13	CASSSRGPGNTIYF
NA	TRBJ1-5	TRBV7-2	CASSFSQGNQPQHF
TRBD1	TRBJ1-5	TRBV20-1	CSASTGVNNQPQHF
TRBD2	TRBJ2-2	TRBV4-1	CASSQPTSGGTNTGELFF
TRBD1	TRBJ1-2	TRBV28	CASSPPGGLKYGYTF
NA	TRBJ2-3	TRBV28	CASRALRDTQYF
TRBD1	TRBJ2-2	TRBV18	CASHTGQSITGELFF
NA	TRBJ2-3	TRBV6-1	CASSTRQRRDTQYF
NA	TRBJ2-3	TRBV3-1	CASSQVSVGTDTQYF
NA	TRBJ1-2	TRBV29-1	CSVATPGGYTF
NA	TRBJ2-3	TRBV29-1	CSVRTGGADTQYF
NA	TRBJ2-7	TRBV28	CASRRDYEQYF
TRBD2	TRBJ2-7	TRBV20-1	CSARGLAGVCEQYF
NA	TRBJ2-5	TRBV28	CASSFSGTPGTQYF
NA	TRBJ2-7	TRBV25-1	CAAAGEQRHEQYF
NA	TRBJ2-5	TRBV4-3	CASSQGQGGPETQYF
TRBD1	TRBJ1-4	TRBV7-9	CASSPTTKTGRKNEKLFF
NA	TRBJ1-5	TRBV12-3/TRBV12-4	CASSTFQGGRHF